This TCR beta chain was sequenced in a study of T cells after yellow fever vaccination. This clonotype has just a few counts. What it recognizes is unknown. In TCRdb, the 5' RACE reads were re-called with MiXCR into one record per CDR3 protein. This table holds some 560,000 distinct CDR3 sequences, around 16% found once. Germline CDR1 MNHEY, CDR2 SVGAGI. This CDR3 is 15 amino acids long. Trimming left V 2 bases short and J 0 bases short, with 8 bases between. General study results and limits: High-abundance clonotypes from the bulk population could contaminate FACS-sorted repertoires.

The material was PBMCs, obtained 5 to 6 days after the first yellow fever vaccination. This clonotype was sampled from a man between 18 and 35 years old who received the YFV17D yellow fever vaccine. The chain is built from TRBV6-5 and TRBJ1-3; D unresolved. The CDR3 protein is CASSYASGSGNTIYF. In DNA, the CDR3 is TGTGCCAGCAGTTACGCTTCGGGCTCTGGAAACACCATATATTTT.